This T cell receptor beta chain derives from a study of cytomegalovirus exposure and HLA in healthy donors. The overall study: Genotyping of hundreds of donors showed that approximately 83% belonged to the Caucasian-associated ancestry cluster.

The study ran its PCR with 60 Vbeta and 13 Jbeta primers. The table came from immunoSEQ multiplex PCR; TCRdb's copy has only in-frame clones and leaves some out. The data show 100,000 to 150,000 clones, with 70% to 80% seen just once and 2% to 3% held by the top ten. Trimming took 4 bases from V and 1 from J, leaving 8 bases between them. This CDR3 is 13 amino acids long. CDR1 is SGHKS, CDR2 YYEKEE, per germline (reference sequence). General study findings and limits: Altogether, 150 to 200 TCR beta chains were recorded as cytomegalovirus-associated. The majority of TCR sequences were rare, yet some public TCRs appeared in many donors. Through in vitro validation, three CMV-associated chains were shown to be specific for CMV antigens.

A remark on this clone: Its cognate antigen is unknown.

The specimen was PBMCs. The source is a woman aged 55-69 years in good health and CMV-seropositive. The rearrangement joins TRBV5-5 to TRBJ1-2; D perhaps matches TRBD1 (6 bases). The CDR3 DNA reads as TGTGCCAGCAGCGTACAGGGTAACTATGGCTACACCTTC. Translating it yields CASSVQGNYGYTF.